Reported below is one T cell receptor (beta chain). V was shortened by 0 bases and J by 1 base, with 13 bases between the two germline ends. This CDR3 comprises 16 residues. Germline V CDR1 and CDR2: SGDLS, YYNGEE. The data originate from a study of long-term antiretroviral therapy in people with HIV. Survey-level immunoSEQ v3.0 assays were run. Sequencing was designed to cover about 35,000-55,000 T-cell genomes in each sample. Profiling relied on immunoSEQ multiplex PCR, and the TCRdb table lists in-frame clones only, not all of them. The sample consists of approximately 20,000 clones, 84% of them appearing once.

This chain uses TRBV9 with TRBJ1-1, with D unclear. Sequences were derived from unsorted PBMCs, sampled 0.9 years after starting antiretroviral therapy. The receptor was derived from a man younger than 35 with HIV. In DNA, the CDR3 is TGTGCCAGCAGCGTAGGATTGGAGAACCCGAACACTGAAGCTTTCTTT. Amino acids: CASSVGLENPNTEAFF.